This T cell receptor beta chain was profiled in a study of PD-1 blockade in classical Hodgkin lymphoma. Study as a whole: Patients received nivolumab 3 mg/kg intravenously every 2 weeks.

This CDR3 comprises 17 residues. Every patient experienced relapse after autologous stem cell transplantation, and brentuximab vedotin exposure varied. Worth noting for this clone: Its target is not known.

Study conclusions and caveats: A reduction in baseline TCR diversity was reportedly seen in newly diagnosed patients relative to healthy donors. Newly diagnosed patients had diversity similar to the baseline diversity of complete responders.

Sequencing used immunoSEQ multiplex PCR; TCRdb keeps in-frame clones, though not all of them. There are 50,000 or so clones in the sample; around 93% occur only once, and less than 11% lies in the top ten. The chain recombines TRBV21-1 with TRBJ2-6; the table's TRBD1 call for D was not verified on the DNA. TRBV21-1 is marked as a pseudogene. The source material was peripheral blood mononuclear cells (PBMCs), sampled before the second cycle of nivolumab. The receptor was derived from a human donor with classical Hodgkin lymphoma. The CDR3 here is CASSTFPMTGALDVLTF. As DNA, the CDR3 is TGTGCCAGCAGCACCTTTCCCATGACAGGAGCCTTAGACGTCCTGACTTTC.